The present T cell receptor (beta chain) was sequenced within a study of CD8+ T cells in alopecia areata. The CDR3 length is 15 residues. The germline V gene encodes CDR1 GTSNPN and CDR2 SVGIG (reference sequence). V shed 2 bases and J shed 8 bases, with 18 bases lying between them. As the sequencing template, cDNA was produced by extracting RNA and reverse transcribing it. The method was immunoSEQ multiplex PCR; TCRdb's version includes in-frame clones alone and lacks a portion of them. The sample has over 90,000 clones, roughly half seen once. Study-wide findings and caveats: Clonality in lesional scalp, especially alopecia totalis/universalis, exceeded that of normal scalp.

Concerning this clone: Its antigen is currently unknown.

The sample comprised CD4+ T cells sorted from blood. The source is a human donor in good health. The chain employs TRBV30 and TRBJ1-4, with D possibly matching TRBD1 (5 bases). DNA for the CDR3: TGTGCCTGGAGTTCCCCCCAAACGGGACGGGAAAAACTGTTTTTT. It is translated as CAWSSPQTGREKLFF.